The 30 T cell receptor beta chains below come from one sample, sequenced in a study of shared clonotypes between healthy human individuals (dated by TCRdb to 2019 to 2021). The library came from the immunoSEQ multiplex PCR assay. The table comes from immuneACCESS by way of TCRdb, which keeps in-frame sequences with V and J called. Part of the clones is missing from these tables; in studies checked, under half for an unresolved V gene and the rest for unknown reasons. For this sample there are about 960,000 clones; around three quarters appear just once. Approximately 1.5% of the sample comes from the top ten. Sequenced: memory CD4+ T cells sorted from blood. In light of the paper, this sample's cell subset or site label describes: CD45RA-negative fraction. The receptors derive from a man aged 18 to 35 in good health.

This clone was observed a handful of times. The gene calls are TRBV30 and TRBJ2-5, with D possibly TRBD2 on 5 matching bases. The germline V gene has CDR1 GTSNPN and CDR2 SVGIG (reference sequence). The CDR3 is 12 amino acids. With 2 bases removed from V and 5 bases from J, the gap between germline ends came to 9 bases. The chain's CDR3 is CAWSRDRETQYF. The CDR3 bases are TGTGCCTGGAGTCGGGATCGGGAGACCCAGTACTTC.

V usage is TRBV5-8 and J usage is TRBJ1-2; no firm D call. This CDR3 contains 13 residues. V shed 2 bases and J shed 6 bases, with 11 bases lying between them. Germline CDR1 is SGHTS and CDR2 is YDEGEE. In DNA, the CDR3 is TGTGCCAGCAGCTTAATTCAGAACCATGGCTACACCTTC. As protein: CASSLIQNHGYTF.

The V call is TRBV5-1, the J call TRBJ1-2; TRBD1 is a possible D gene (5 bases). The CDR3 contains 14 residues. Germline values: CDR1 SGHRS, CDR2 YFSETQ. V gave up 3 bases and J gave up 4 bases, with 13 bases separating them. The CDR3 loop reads CASSSGTAIYGYTF. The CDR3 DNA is TGCGCCAGCAGCTCCGGGACGGCTATCTATGGCTACACCTTC.

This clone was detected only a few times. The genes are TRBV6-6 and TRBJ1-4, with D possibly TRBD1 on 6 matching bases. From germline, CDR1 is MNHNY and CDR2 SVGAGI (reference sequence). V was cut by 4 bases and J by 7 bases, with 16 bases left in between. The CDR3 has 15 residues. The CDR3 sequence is CASSSSGTMGEKLFF. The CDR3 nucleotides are TGTGCCAGCAGTTCTTCTGGGACAATGGGTGAAAAACTGTTTTTT.

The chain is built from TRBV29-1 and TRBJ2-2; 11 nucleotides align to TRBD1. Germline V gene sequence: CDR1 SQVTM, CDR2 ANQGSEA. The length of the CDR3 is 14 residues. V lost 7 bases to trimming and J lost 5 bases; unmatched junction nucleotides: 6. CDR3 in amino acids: CSGAGTGGTGELFF. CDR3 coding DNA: TGCAGCGGGGCCGGGACAGGGGGAACCGGGGAGCTGTTTTTT.

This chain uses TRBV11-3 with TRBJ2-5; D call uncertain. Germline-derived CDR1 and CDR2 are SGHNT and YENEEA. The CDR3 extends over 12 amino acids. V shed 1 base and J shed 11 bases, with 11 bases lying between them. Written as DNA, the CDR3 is TGTGCCAGCAGCTTAGGACCTCTAGAGCAGTACTTC. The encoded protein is CASSLGPLEQYF.

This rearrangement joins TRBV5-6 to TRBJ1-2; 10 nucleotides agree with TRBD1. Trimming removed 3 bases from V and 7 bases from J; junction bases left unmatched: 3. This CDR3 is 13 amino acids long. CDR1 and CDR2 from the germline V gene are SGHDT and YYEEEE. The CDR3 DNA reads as TGTGCCAGCAGCTCGACAGGGGGCATTGGCTACACCTTC. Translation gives CASSSTGGIGYTF.

CDR3 sequence (DNA): TGCGCCAGCAGCCAAAAAAGCGGCGGGAGCTCCTACAATGAGCAGTTCTTC. It is translated as CASSQKSGGSSYNEQFF. The chain is built from TRBV4-3 and TRBJ2-1; 7 bases agree with TRBD2. The CDR3 sequence is 17 residues long. After removal of 2 bases from V and 0 bases from J, the junction contained 7 bases not matched to a gene. Germline CDR1 reads LGHNA; CDR2 reads YSLEER.

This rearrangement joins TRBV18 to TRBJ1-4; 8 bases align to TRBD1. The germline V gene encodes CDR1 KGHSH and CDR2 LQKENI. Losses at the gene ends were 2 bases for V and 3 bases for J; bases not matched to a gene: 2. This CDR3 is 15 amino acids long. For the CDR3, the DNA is TGTGCCAGCTCACCATCGACAGGGGCTAATGAAAAACTGTTTTTT. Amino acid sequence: CASSPSTGANEKLFF. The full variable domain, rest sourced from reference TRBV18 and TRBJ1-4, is NAGVMQNPRHLVRRRGQEARLRCSPMKGHSHVYWYRQLPEEGLKFMVYLQKENIIDESGMPKERFSAEFPKEGPSILRIQQVVRGDSAAYFCASSPSTGANEKLFFGSGTQLSVL.

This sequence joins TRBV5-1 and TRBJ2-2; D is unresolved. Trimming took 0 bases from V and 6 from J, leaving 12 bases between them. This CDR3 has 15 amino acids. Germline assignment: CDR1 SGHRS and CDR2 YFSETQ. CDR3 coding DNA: TGCGCCAGCAGCTTGGGGCCCCAGCCCGCCGGGGAGCTGTTTTTT. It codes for CASSLGPQPAGELFF.

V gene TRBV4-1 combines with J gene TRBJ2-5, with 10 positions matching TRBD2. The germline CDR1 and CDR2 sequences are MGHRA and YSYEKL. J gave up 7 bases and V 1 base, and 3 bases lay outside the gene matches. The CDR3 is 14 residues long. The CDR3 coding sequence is TGCGCCAGCAGCCAAGGAGCGGGGGGGCGGACCCAGTACTTC. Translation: CASSQGAGGRTQYF.

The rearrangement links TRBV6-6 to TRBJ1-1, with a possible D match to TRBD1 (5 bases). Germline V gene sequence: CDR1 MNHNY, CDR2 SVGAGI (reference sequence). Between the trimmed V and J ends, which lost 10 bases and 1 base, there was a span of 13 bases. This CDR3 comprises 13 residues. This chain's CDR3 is CATSAGGNTEAFF. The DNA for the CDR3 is TGTGCCACCTCCGCGGGGGGGAACACTGAAGCTTTCTTT.

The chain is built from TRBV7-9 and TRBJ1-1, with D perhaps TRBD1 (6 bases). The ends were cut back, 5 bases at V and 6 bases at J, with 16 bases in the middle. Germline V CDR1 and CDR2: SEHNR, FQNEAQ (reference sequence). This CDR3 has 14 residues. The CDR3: CASSLSGVYAEAFF. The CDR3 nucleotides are TGTGCCAGCAGCCTATCAGGGGTTTACGCTGAAGCTTTCTTT. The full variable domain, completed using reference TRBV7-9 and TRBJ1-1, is DTGVSQNPRHKITKRGQNVTFRCDPISEHNRLYWYRQTLGQGPEFLTYFQNEAQLEKSRLLSDRFSAERPKGSFSTLEIQRTEQGDSAMYLCASSLSGVYAEAFFGQGTRLTVV.

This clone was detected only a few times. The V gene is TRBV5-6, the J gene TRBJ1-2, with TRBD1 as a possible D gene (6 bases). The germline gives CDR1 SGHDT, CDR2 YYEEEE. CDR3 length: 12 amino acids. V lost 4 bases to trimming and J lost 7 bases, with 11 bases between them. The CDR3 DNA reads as TGTGCCAGCAGCGTACAGGGTCCTGGCTACACCTTC. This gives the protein CASSVQGPGYTF.

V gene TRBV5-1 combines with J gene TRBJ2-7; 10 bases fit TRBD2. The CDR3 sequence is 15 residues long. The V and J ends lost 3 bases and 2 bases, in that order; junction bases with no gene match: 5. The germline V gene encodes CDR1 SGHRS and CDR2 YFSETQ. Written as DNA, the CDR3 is TGCGCCAGCAGCTCAGCTCTAGCGGGAGCCTACGAGCAGTACTTC. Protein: CASSSALAGAYEQYF.

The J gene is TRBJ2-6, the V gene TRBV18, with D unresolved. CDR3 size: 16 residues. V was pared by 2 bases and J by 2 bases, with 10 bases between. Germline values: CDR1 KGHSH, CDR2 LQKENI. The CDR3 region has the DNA TGTGCCAGCTCACCAGGTATTGAGGCTGGGGCCAACGTCCTGACTTTC. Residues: CASSPGIEAGANVLTF.

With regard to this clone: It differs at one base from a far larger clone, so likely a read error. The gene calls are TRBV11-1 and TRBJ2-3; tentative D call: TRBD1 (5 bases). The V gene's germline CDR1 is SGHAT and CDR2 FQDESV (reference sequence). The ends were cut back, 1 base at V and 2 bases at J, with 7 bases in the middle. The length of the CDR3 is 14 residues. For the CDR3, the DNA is TGTGCCAGCAGCTTAGAAGGGGTCACAGATACGCAGTATTTT. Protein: CASSLEGVTDTQYF.

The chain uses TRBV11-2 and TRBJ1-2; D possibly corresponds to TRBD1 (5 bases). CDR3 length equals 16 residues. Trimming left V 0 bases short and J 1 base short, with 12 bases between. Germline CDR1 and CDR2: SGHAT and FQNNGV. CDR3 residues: CASSLDLNRFNYGYTF. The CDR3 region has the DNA TGTGCCAGCAGCTTAGATCTTAACAGGTTTAACTATGGCTACACCTTC.

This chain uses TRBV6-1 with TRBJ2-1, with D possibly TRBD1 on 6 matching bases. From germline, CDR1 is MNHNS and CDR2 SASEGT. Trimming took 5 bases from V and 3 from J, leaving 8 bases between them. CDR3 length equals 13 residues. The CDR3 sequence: CASSSQGYNEQFF. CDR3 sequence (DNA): TGTGCCAGCAGTTCACAGGGCTACAATGAGCAGTTCTTC.

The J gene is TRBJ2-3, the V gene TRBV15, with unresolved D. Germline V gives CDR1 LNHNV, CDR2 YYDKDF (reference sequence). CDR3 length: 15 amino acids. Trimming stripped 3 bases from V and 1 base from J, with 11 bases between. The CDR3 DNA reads TGTGCCACCAGCAGGGCCTTGGACGGCACAGATACGCAGTATTTT. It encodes CATSRALDGTDTQYF.

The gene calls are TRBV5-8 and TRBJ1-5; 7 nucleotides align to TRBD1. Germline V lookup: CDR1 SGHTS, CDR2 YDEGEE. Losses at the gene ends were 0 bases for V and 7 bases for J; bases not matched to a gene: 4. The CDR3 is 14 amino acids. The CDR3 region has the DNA TGTGCCAGCAGCTTGGGAGCAGGGGGGCAGCCCCAGCATTTT. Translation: CASSLGAGGQPQHF.

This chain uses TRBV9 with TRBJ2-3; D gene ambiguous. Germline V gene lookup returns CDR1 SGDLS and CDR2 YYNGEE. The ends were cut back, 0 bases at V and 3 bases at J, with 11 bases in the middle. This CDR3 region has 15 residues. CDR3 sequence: CASSVAKWGTDTQYF. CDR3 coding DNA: TGTGCCAGCAGCGTAGCTAAGTGGGGAACAGATACGCAGTATTTT.

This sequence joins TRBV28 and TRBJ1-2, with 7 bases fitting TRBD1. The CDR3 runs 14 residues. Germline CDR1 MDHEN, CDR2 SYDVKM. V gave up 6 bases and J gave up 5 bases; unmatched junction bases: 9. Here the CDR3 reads CASSPPGGWYGYTF. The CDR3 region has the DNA TGTGCCAGCAGCCCCCCAGGGGGGTGGTATGGCTACACCTTC.

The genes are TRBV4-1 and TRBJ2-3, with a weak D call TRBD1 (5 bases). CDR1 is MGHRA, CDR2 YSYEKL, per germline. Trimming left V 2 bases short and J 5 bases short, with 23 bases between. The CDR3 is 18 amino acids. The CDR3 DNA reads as TGCGCCAGCAGCCAATCAATCGCCCGCCAGGGTGCTGGAGATACGCAGTATTTT. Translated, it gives CASSQSIARQGAGDTQYF.

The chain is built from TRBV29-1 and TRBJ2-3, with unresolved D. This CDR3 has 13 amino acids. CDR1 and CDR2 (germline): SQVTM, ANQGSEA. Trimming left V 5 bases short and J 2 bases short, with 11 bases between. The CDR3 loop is CSVYLRTTDTQYF. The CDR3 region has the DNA TGCAGCGTTTATTTACGAACCACAGATACGCAGTATTTT.

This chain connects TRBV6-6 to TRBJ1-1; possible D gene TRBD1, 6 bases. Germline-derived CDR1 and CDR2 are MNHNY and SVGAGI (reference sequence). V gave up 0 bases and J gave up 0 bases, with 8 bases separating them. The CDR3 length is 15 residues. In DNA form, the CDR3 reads TGTGCCAGCAGTTACTCTAACAGGGTGAACACTGAAGCTTTCTTT. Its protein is CASSYSNRVNTEAFF.

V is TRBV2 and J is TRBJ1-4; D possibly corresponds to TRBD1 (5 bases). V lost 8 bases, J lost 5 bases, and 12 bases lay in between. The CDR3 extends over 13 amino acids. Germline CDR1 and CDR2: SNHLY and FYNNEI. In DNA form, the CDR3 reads TGTGCCAGCGAGTGGGGGGGGAATGAAAAACTGTTTTTT. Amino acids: CASEWGGNEKLFF.

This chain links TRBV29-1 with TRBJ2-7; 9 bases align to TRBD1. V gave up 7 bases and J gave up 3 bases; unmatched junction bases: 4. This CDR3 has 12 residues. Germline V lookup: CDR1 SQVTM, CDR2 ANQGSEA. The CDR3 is CSAGQGNYEQYF. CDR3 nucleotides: TGCAGCGCGGGACAGGGAAACTACGAGCAGTACTTC.

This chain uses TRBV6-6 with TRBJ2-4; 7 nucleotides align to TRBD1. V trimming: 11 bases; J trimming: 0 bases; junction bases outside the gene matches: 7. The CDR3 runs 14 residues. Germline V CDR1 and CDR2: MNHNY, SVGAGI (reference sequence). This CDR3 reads CACGQEPAKNIQYF. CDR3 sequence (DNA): TGTGCCTGCGGACAGGAGCCAGCCAAAAACATTCAGTACTTC.

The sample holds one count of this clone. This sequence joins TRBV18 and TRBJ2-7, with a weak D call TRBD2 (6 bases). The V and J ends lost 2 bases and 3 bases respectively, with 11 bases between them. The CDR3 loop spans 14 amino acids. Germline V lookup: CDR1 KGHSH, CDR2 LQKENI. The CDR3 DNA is TGTGCCAGCTCACCAGCGGGGTCCGGCTACGAGCAGTACTTC. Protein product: CASSPAGSGYEQYF. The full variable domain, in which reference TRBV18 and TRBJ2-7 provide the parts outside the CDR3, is NAGVMQNPRHLVRRRGQEARLRCSPMKGHSHVYWYRQLPEEGLKFMVYLQKENIIDESGMPKERFSAEFPKEGPSILRIQQVVRGDSAAYFCASSPAGSGYEQYFGPGTRLTVT.